Sequencing of this T cell receptor (beta chain) was carried out in a study of shared clonotypes between healthy human individuals. The CDR3 has 17 amino acids. Germline V gene data show CDR1 as SGHNT and CDR2 as YYREEE (reference sequence). V was trimmed by 4 bases and J by 5 bases, leaving 24 bases between them. The study, taken as a whole, reports: The expectation was that sequencing depth would affect clonotype sharing among donors. The donor pool, a small one, limited the genetic and exposure-history diversity represented.

This clone was observed a single time. What it binds is not known. It was at deep level that the assay was run. Replicate PCRs for sorted subsets used 200 ng DNA; this equaled about 30,000 T cell genomes. Libraries were prepared by immunoSEQ multiplex PCR; TCRdb keeps only in-frame clonotypes and omits some of them. The repertoire holds a few million clones, about 92% seen once, with about 0.41% in the top ten. The chain links TRBV5-4 to TRBJ2-5, with TRBD1 as a possible D gene (6 bases). Sample: naive CD4+ T cells from PBMCs. Subset meaning: CD45RA+ positively selected. This clonotype originated in a young man in good health. Some clones in this sample may be carry-over from other donors' samples. CDR3 protein: CASSQGLTGGSQETQYF. The CDR3 DNA reads as TGTGCCAGCAGCCAGGGGTTGACTGGGGGTAGCCAGGAGACCCAGTACTTC. Filled out from reference TRBV5-4 and TRBJ2-5, the complete variable domain reads ETGVTQSPTHLIKTRGQQVTLRCSSQSGHNTVSWYQQALGQGPQFIFQYYREEENGRGNFPPRFSGLQFPNYSSELNVNALELDDSALYLCASSQGLTGGSQETQYFGPGTRLLVL.